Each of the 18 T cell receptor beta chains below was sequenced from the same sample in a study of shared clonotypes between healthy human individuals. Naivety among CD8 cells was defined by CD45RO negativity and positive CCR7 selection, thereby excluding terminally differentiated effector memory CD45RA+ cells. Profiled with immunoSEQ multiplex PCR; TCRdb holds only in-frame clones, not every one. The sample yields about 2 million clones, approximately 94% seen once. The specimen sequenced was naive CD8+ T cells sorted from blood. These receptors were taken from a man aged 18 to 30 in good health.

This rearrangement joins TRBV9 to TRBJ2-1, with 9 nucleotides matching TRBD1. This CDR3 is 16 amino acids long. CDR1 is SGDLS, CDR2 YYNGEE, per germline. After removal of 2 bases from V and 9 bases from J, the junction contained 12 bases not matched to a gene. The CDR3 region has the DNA TGTGCCAGCAGCGTGGGACAGGGAGGAGGTATGGGTGAGCAGTTCTTC. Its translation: CASSVGQGGGMGEQFF.

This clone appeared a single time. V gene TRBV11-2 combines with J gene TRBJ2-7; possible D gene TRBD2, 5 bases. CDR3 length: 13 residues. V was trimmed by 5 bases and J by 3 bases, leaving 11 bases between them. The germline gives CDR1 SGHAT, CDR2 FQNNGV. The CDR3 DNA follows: TGTGCCAGCAGCCCTATGGGGAGCTACGAGCAGTACTTC. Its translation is CASSPMGSYEQYF.

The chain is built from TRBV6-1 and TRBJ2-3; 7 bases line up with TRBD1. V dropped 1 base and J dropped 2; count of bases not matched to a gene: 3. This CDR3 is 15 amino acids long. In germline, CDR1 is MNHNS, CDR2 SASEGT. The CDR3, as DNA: TGTGCCAGCAGTGAAGGACAGGGATCCACAGATACGCAGTATTTT. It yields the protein CASSEGQGSTDTQYF.

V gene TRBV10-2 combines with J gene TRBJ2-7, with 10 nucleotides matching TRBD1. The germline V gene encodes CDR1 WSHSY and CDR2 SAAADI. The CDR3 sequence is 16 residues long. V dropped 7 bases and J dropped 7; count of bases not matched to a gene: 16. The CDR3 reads CASTNPGQGSVEEQYF. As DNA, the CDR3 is TGCGCCAGCACTAATCCGGGACAGGGGAGCGTGGAGGAGCAGTACTTC.

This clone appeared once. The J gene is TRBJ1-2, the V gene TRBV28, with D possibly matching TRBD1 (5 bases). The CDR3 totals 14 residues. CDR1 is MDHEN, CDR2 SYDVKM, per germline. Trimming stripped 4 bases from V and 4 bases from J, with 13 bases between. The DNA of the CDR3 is TGTGCCAGCAGTTCTGCGGGGGGTTCCTATGGCTACACCTTC. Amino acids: CASSSAGGSYGYTF.

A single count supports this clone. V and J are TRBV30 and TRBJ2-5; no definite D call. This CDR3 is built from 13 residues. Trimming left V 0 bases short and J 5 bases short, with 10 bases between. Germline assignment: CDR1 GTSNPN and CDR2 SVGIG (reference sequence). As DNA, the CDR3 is TGTGCCTGGAGTGTACACGGTGGTGAGACCCAGTACTTC. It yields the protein CAWSVHGGETQYF.

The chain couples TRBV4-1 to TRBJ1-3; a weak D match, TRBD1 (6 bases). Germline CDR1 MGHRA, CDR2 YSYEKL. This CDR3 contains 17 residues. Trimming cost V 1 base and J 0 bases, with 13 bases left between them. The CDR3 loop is CASSQVEGGVSGNTIYF. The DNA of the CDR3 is TGCGCCAGCAGCCAAGTTGAGGGGGGGGTCTCTGGAAACACCATATATTTT.

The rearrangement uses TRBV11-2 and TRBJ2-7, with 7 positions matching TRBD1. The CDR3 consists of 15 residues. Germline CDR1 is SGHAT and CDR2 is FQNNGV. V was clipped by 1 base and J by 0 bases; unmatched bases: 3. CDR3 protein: CASSLARGLSYEQYF. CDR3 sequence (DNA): TGTGCCAGCAGCTTAGCGAGGGGGCTCTCCTACGAGCAGTACTTC. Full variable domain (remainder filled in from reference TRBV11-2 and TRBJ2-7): EAGVAQSPRYKIIEKRQSVAFWCNPISGHATLYWYQQILGQGPKLLIQFQNNGVVDDSQLPKDRFSAERLKGVDSTLKIQPAKLEDSAVYLCASSLARGLSYEQYFGPGTRLTVT.

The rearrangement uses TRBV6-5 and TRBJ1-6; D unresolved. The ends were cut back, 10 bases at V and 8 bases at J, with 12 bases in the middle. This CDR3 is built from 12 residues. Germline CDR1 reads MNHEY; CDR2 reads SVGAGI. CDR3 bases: TGTGCCACCAGGCCTTCGGATTCACCCCTCCACTTT. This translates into CATRPSDSPLHF.

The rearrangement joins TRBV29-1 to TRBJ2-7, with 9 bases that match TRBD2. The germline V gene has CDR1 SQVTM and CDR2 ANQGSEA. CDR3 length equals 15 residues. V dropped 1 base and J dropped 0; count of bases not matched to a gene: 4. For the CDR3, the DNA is TGCAGCGTTGAAGGACTAGCGGAAAGCTCCTACGAGCAGTACTTC. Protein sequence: CSVEGLAESSYEQYF.

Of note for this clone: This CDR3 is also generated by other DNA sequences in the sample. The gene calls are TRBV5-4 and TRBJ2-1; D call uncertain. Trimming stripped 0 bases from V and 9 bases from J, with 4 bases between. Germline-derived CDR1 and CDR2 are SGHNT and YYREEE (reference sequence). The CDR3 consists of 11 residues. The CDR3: CASSLVGEQFF. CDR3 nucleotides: TGTGCCAGCAGCTTGGTAGGTGAGCAGTTCTTC.

In DNA form, the CDR3 reads TGCGCCAGCAGCTGGGACACCAAGAGCTCCTATAATTCACCCCTCCACTTT. Protein sequence: CASSWDTKSSYNSPLHF. The chain joins TRBV5-1 to TRBJ1-6, with D possibly being TRBD1 (6 bases). Germline values: CDR1 SGHRS, CDR2 YFSETQ. The V and J ends lost 3 bases and 0 bases respectively, with 13 bases between them. This CDR3 has 17 residues.

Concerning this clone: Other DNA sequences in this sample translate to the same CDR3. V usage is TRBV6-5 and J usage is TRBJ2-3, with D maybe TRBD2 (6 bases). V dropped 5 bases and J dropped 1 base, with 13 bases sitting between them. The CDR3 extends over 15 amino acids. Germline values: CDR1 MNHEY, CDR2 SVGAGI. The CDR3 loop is CASSPGLPGTDTQYF. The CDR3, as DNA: TGTGCCAGCAGTCCGGGACTCCCGGGCACAGATACGCAGTATTTT.

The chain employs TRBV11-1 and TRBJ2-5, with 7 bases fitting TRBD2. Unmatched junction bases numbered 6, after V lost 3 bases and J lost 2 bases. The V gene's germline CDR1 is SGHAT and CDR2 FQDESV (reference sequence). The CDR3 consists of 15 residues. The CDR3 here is CASSLPTGGQETQYF. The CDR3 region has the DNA TGTGCCAGCAGCTTGCCAACGGGGGGACAAGAGACCCAGTACTTC.

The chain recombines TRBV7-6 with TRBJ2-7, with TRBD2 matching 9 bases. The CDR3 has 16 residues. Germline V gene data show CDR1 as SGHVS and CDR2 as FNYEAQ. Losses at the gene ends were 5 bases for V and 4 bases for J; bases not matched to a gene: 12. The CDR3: CASSPSGGRAPYEQYF. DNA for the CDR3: TGTGCCAGCAGCCCCAGCGGCGGGAGGGCCCCATACGAGCAGTACTTC.

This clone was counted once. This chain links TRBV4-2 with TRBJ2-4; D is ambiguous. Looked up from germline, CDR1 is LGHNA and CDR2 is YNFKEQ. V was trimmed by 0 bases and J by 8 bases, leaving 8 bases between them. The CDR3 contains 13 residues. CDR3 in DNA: TGTGCCAGCAGCCAAGAGCACAACGACATTCAGTACTTC. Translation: CASSQEHNDIQYF.

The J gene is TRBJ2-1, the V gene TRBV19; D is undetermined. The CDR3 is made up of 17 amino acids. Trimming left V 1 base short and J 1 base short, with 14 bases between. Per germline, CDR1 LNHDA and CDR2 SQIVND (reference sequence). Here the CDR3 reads CASSIAKWADSYNEQFF. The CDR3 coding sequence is TGTGCCAGTAGTATAGCTAAGTGGGCGGATTCCTACAATGAGCAGTTCTTC. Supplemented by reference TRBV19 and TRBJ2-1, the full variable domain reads DGGITQSPKYLFRKEGQNVTLSCEQNLNHDAMYWYRQDPGQGLRLIYYSQIVNDFQKGDIAEGYSVSREKKESFPLTVTSAQKNPTAFYLCASSIAKWADSYNEQFFGPGTRLTVL.

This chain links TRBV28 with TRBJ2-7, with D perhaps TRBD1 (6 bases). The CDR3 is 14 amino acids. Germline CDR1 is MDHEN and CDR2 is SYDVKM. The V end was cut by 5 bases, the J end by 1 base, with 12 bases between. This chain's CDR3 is CASSPDRSSYEQYF. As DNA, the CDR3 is TGTGCCAGCAGTCCTGACAGGTCTTCCTACGAGCAGTACTTC.